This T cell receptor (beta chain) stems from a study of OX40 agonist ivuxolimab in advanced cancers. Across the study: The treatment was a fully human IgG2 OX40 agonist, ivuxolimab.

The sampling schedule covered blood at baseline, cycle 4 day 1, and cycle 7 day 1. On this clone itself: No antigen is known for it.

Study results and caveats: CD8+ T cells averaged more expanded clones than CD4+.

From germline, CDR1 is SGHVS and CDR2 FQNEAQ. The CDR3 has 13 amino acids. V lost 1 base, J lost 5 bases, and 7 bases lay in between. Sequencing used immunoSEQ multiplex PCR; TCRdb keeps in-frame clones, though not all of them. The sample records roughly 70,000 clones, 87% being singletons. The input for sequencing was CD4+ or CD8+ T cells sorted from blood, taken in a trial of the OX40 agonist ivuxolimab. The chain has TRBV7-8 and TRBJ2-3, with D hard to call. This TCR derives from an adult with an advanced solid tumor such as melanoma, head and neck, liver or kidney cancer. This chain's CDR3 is CASSLDRVDTQYF. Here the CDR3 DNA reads TGTGCCAGCAGCTTAGACCGAGTAGATACGCAGTATTTT.